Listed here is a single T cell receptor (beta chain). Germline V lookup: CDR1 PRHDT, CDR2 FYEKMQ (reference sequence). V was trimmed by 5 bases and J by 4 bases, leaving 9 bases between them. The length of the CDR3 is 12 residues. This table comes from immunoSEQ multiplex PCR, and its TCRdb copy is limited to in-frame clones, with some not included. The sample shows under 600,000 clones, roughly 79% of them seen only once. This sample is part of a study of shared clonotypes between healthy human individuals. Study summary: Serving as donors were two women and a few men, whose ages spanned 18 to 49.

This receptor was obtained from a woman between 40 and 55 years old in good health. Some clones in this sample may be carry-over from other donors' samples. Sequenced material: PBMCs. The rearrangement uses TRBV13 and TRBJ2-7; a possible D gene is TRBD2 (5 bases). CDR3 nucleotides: TGTGCCAGCAGCAGACGCGGGTACGAGCAGTACTTC. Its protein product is CASSRRGYEQYF.